Shown below are 22 T cell receptor beta chains from a single sample sequenced in a study of blood T cell repertoires in COVID-19. The table came from immunoSEQ multiplex PCR; TCRdb's copy has only in-frame clones and leaves some out. The data contain around 250,000 clones, roughly 84% of them singletons. The specimen was peripheral blood. The origin of the receptors is a woman in her thirties or forties who had recovered from COVID-19.

DNA of the CDR3: TGTGCCAGCAGGAGGTCTGGAAACACCATATATTTT. Translation gives CASRRSGNTIYF. The rearrangement links TRBV28 to TRBJ1-3; D remains unclear. The V and J ends lost 6 bases and 1 base respectively, with 4 bases between them. This CDR3 has 12 residues. Germline CDR1 and CDR2: MDHEN and SYDVKM.

J is TRBJ2-1 and V is TRBV2; 7 nucleotides agree with TRBD2. The germline CDR1 and CDR2 sequences are SNHLY and FYNNEI. The V gene end was trimmed by 8 bases and the J gene end by 8 bases; junction bases not matched to a gene: 12. CDR3 length: 14 amino acids. CDR3 region: CASRPTSFGDEQFF. The CDR3 DNA reads TGTGCCAGCCGACCGACTAGCTTTGGGGATGAGCAGTTCTTC.

The V and J genes are TRBV7-3 and TRBJ2-3, with TRBD2 as a possible D gene (6 bases). Germline lookup yields CDR1 SGHTA and CDR2 FQGTGA. This CDR3 contains 16 residues. Trimming took off 1 base at V and 0 bases at J, with 11 bases between the two ends. CDR3 sequence (DNA): TGTGCCAGCAGCTTAATACGGGGGAGAAGCACAGATACGCAGTATTTT. Translated, it gives CASSLIRGRSTDTQYF.

The J gene is TRBJ2-1, the V gene TRBV2; maybe TRBD2 (7 bases). The ends were cut back, 11 bases at V and 6 bases at J, with 17 bases in the middle. CDR1 and CDR2 (germline): SNHLY, FYNNEI. The CDR3 sequence is 13 residues long. CDR3 amino acids: CAGDGGRPNEQFF. CDR3 DNA: TGTGCCGGGGACGGGGGGCGTCCCAATGAGCAGTTCTTC.

The chain combines TRBV15 with TRBJ1-4; 7 bases align to TRBD1. Germline-derived CDR1 and CDR2 are LNHNV and YYDKDF (reference sequence). The CDR3 covers 13 residues. J lost 8 bases, V lost 8 bases, and 8 bases had no gene match. The DNA of the CDR3 is TGTGCCACCTCAGAGGGGGCGCGAGAAAAACTGTTTTTT. It is translated as CATSEGAREKLFF.

As concerns this clone: One end of the junction does not line up with germline, which may come from a read error. The chain joins TRBV6-4 to TRBJ1-6; no clear D gene. The V gene's germline CDR1 is MRHNA and CDR2 SNTAGT. The CDR3 covers 13 residues. The CDR3: CASSDSSGSPLHF. The CDR3 DNA reads as TGTGCCAGCAGCGACTCCTCGGGTTCACCCCTCCACTTT.

The V gene is TRBV19, the J gene TRBJ1-5; 8 positions match TRBD1. This CDR3 is built from 16 residues. Per the germline V gene, CDR1 is LNHDA and CDR2 is SQIVND (reference sequence). V shed 6 bases and J 6 bases; nucleotides not matched to a gene: 13. The CDR3 region has the DNA TGTGCCAGTAGCCAAATAGGGGCAGGGGGCACTCAGCCCCAGCATTTT. It encodes CASSQIGAGGTQPQHF. The full variable domain, in which reference TRBV19 and TRBJ1-5 provide the parts outside the CDR3, is DGGITQSPKYLFRKEGQNVTLSCEQNLNHDAMYWYRQDPGQGLRLIYYSQIVNDFQKGDIAEGYSVSREKKESFPLTVTSAQKNPTAFYLCASSQIGAGGTQPQHFGDGTRLSIL.

The chain joins TRBV6-5 to TRBJ2-5; 7 bases are shared with TRBD1. V shed 4 bases, J shed 6 bases, and the junction held 11 bases outside the gene matches. This CDR3 spans 15 amino acids. Germline V lookup: CDR1 MNHEY, CDR2 SVGAGI. CDR3 protein: CASSSRGSHGQTQYF. The CDR3 DNA is TGTGCCAGCAGTTCCAGGGGGTCCCACGGACAGACCCAGTACTTC.

This chain links TRBV29-1 with TRBJ1-3; D is perhaps TRBD1 (6 bases). Germline CDR1 SQVTM, CDR2 ANQGSEA. Trimming pared 7 bases from V and 0 bases from J, leaving 19 bases between. The CDR3 is made up of 16 amino acids. The CDR3 DNA follows: TGCAGCGCTTCCCGGGACACCGGATCCTCTGGAAACACCATATATTTT. Its translation is CSASRDTGSSGNTIYF.

This clone has just one count. This chain joins TRBV5-1 and TRBJ2-1; 7 bases align to TRBD2. CDR1 SGHRS and CDR2 YFSETQ come from the germline V gene. With V trimmed by 7 bases and J by 0 bases, 7 bases remained unmatched. The CDR3 loop spans 15 amino acids. CDR3 coding DNA: TGCGCCAGCGCCCAGGGCGGGAGCTCCTACAATGAGCAGTTCTTC. Amino acids: CASAQGGSSYNEQFF.

This clone was seen a single time. The rearrangement links TRBV29-1 to TRBJ2-1, with D hard to call. The CDR3 sequence is 9 residues long. Germline CDR1 SQVTM, CDR2 ANQGSEA. The V and J ends lost 3 bases and 10 bases respectively, with 4 bases between them. In DNA, the CDR3 is TGCAGCGTTGACAGGGAGCAGTTCTTC. Translation: CSVDREQFF.

V is TRBV5-4 and J is TRBJ2-3; 13 bases match TRBD2. The length of the CDR3 is 18 residues. Trimming removed 4 bases from V and 1 base from J; junction bases left unmatched: 9. Germline V gene data show CDR1 as SGHNT and CDR2 as YYREEE (reference sequence). CDR3 loop: CASSPQTGTSGGTDTQYF. The DNA of the CDR3 is TGTGCCAGCAGCCCGCAGACCGGGACTAGCGGGGGCACAGATACGCAGTATTTT.

The chain couples TRBV6-5 to TRBJ1-5; 7 bases align to TRBD1. Trimming took 4 bases from V and 2 from J; bases not matched to a gene: 2. The length of the CDR3 is 14 residues. CDR1 is MNHEY and CDR2 is SVGAGI in the germline V gene. DNA for the CDR3: TGTGCCAGCAGTTGGGACAGACGCAATCAGCCCCAGCATTTT. Translated, it gives CASSWDRRNQPQHF.

A few counts support this clone. This chain uses TRBV3-1 (or the pseudogene TRBV3-2) with TRBJ2-2; weak D call: TRBD2 (6 bases). CDR1 and CDR2 (germline): LGHDT, YNNKEL (reference sequence). The V gene lost 5 bases and the J gene lost 1 base, with 11 bases spanning the gap. The CDR3 covers 15 residues. In DNA, the CDR3 is TGTGCCAGCAGCTCCCGGGAGAAGAACACCGGGGAGCTGTTTTTT. Its protein is CASSSREKNTGELFF.

The chain carries TRBV20-1 and TRBJ2-3; D not resolved. The CDR3 covers 11 residues. The germline gives CDR1 DFQATT, CDR2 SNEGSKA (reference sequence). The V end lost 8 bases, the J end lost 5 bases, and 11 bases lay between the germline ends. The CDR3 bases are TGCAGTACCCCTCACGGAGATACGCAGTATTTT. Translation gives CSTPHGDTQYF.

This clone was picked up a small number of times. This rearrangement joins TRBV27 to TRBJ2-6, with 7 bases that match TRBD1. The CDR3 runs to 17 residues. V shed 5 bases, J shed 0 bases, and the junction held 7 bases outside the gene matches. Germline CDR1 is MNHEY and CDR2 is SMNVEV (reference sequence). DNA of the CDR3: TGTGCCAGCAGTCTGGACAGGCGAAGCTCTGGGGCCAACGTCCTGACTTTC. Translated: CASSLDRRSSGANVLTF.

V is TRBV2 and J is TRBJ2-5, with 10 bases matching TRBD2. The V and J ends lost 0 bases and 5 bases, in that order; junction bases with no gene match: 6. The CDR3 covers 16 residues. In germline, CDR1 is SNHLY, CDR2 FYNNEI. Written as DNA, the CDR3 is TGTGCCAGCAGTGAAGCGACTAGCGGGCTGGGGGAGACCCAGTACTTC. Translated: CASSEATSGLGETQYF.

The chain links TRBV11-2 to TRBJ1-2; D not resolved. The CDR3 has 12 amino acids. Trimming removed 6 bases at V and 0 bases at J, with 5 bases between. Germline values: CDR1 SGHAT, CDR2 FQNNGV. DNA for the CDR3: TGTGCCAGCAGTAACACTAACTATGGCTACACCTTC. This codes for CASSNTNYGYTF.

The J gene is TRBJ1-5, the V gene TRBV9; 9 nucleotides agree with TRBD1. V lost 3 bases, J lost 3 bases, and 4 bases stayed unmatched. Germline V CDR1 and CDR2: SGDLS, YYNGEE. The CDR3 spans 15 residues. CDR3 nucleotides: TGTGCCAGCAGCGCCGGGACAGGGCTCAATCAGCCCCAGCATTTT. This codes for CASSAGTGLNQPQHF. Variable domain in full (rest from reference TRBV9 and TRBJ1-5): DSGVTQTPKHLITATGQRVTLRCSPRSGDLSVYWYQQSLDQGLQFLIQYYNGEERAKGNILERFSAQQFPDLHSELNLSSLELGDSALYFCASSAGTGLNQPQHFGDGTRLSIL.

This chain joins TRBV19 and TRBJ1-2, with D possibly matching TRBD1 (6 bases). This CDR3 contains 15 residues. Trimming pared 6 bases from V and 4 bases from J, leaving 18 bases between. The germline V gene has CDR1 LNHDA and CDR2 SQIVND (reference sequence). The DNA of the CDR3 is TGTGCCAGTAGCCCTGGACAGATGGGGCCCTATGGCTACACCTTC. This encodes CASSPGQMGPYGYTF.

This sequence joins TRBV19 and TRBJ2-7; 9 positions agree with TRBD1. The germline gives CDR1 LNHDA, CDR2 SQIVND (reference sequence). The CDR3 extends over 14 amino acids. The ends lost 6 bases at V and 6 bases at J; junction bases unmatched: 9. The DNA of the CDR3 is TGTGCCAGTAGCTCCGGGACAGGGAGAGCCGAGCAGTACTTC. This gives the protein CASSSGTGRAEQYF.

This clone was picked up one time. The chain carries TRBV12-3 or TRBV12-4 and TRBJ2-1; the match to TRBD2 covers 12 bases. This CDR3 contains 13 residues. V was clipped by 4 bases and J by 15 bases; unmatched bases: 7. The CDR3 spells CASSSRTSGAAFF. CDR3 nucleotide sequence: TGTGCCAGCAGTTCCCGGACTAGCGGGGCCGCGTTCTTC.